This is a list of T cell receptor beta chains from one sample in a study of cytomegalovirus exposure and HLA in healthy donors. This table comes from immunoSEQ multiplex PCR, and its TCRdb copy is limited to in-frame clones, with some not included. Altogether 150,000 to 200,000 clones are present, more than 80% being singletons, with the ten largest covering more than 4%. Sequencing input: PBMCs. The receptors come from a young man in good health and CMV-seronegative. The CDR3 runs from the conserved cysteine through the conserved F or W. D genes are given only for firm matches. Clone size is stated in some rows and not others, as once, few, many or a class when expanded.

few,NA,TRBV6-6,TRBJ2-3,CAGTSNRGTQYF,TGTGCCGGCACCAGCAATAGGGGTACGCAGTATTTT
NA,NA,TRBV20-1,TRBJ2-3,CSALLSESQYF,TGCAGTGCCCTTCTCTCGGAGTCGCAGTATTTT
NA,NA,TRBV11-2,TRBJ2-5,CASSPQEGDAKTQYF,TGTGCCAGCAGCCCTCAAGAGGGAGACGCTAAGACCCAGTACTTC
NA,NA,TRBV27,TRBJ2-7,CASRSHLYEQYF,TGTGCCAGCAGGAGTCACCTCTACGAGCAGTACTTC
NA,NA,TRBV19,TRBJ2-7,CASSRTSNFYEQYF,TGTGCCAGTAGTAGGACTTCAAATTTCTACGAGCAGTACTTC
NA,TRBD2,TRBV27,TRBJ2-7,CASSPQAGVVSYEQYF,TGTGCCAGCAGTCCCCAGGCGGGAGTCGTCTCCTACGAGCAGTACTTC
few,TRBD2,TRBV5-4,TRBJ2-7,CASSQELAESYEQYF,TGCGCCAGCAGCCAGGAACTAGCGGAGTCCTACGAGCAGTACTTC
NA,NA,TRBV7-3,TRBJ2-7,CASSLEGGSSTYEQYF,TGTGCCAGCAGCTTAGAGGGGGGGAGTTCCACCTACGAGCAGTACTTC
NA,NA,TRBV7-3,TRBJ2-5,CASSLRPGQETQYF,TGTGCCAGCAGCTTAAGGCCAGGTCAAGAGACCCAGTACTTC
once,TRBD2,TRBV19,TRBJ2-4,CASSKLADKNIQYF,TGTGCCAGTAGCAAACTAGCGGACAAAAACATTCAGTACTTC
NA,NA,TRBV13,TRBJ2-3,CASSSPGLNTDTQYF,TGTGCCAGCAGCTCACCGGGTCTCAACACAGATACGCAGTATTTT
NA,NA,TRBV27,TRBJ2-7,CASSPGKPYEQYF,TGTGCCAGCAGTCCCGGGAAACCCTACGAGCAGTACTTC